Below are 7 T cell receptor beta chains sequenced from a single sample in a study of blood T cell repertoires in COVID-19 (TCRdb year 2020). Library method: the immunoSEQ multiplex PCR assay. TCRdb re-hosts the immuneACCESS table, in-frame sequences only. Its copies lack some clones; in the studies checked, an unresolved V gene accounts for under half of them, and the cause for the rest is not known. The sample table records some 270,000 clones; 65% to 90% of these occur just once. The ten largest clones represent approximately 9.6% of the sample. Sequencing input: PBMCs or T cells enriched from blood (not recorded which). Source of these receptors: a woman aged 50 to 65 with acute COVID-19.

This clone was seen a handful of times. The chain is built from TRBV30 and TRBJ2-3; 10 bases fit TRBD2. V gave up 2 bases and J gave up 1 base; unmatched junction bases: 3. Per germline, CDR1 GTSNPN and CDR2 SVGIG (reference sequence). The CDR3 sequence is 15 residues long. This CDR3 is CAWSTLAGRTDTQYF. For the CDR3, the DNA is TGTGCCTGGAGTACACTAGCGGGGCGCACAGATACGCAGTATTTT.

The chain carries TRBV20-1 and TRBJ1-1; D may be TRBD1 (5 bases). V was shortened by 2 bases and J by 7 bases, with 8 bases between the two germline ends. Germline assignment: CDR1 DFQATT and CDR2 SNEGSKA (reference sequence). The length of the CDR3 is 11 residues. CDR3 residues: CSARQGFEAFF. CDR3 DNA sequence: TGCAGTGCTAGACAGGGATTTGAAGCTTTCTTT.

The rearrangement uses TRBV5-4 and TRBJ1-2, with a possible D match to TRBD1 (5 bases). V gave up 4 bases and J gave up 5 bases, with 12 bases separating them. Germline V gives CDR1 SGHNT, CDR2 YYREEE (reference sequence). The CDR3 has 13 amino acids. The CDR3 loop is CASSLKQEYGYTF. The CDR3 region has the DNA TGTGCCAGCAGCCTAAAACAGGAATATGGCTACACCTTC.

The chain couples TRBV9 to TRBJ2-5; TRBD2 is a possible D gene (7 bases). The CDR3 is 15 amino acids. V was shortened by 4 bases and J by 1 base, with 14 bases between the two germline ends. Germline values: CDR1 SGDLS, CDR2 YYNGEE. CDR3 protein: CASSPRGAGQETQYF. The DNA of the CDR3 is TGTGCCAGCAGCCCCCGGGGGGCGGGCCAAGAGACCCAGTACTTC.

The chain has TRBV5-4 and TRBJ1-1, with 9 bases aligning to TRBD1. This CDR3 has 16 amino acids. J lost 4 bases, V lost 4 bases, and 11 bases had no gene match. Germline V gene lookup returns CDR1 SGHNT and CDR2 YYREEE (reference sequence). The CDR3 region is CASSPGGQGFATEAFF. The CDR3 DNA is TGTGCCAGCAGCCCGGGCGGACAGGGGTTTGCCACTGAAGCTTTCTTT.

The chain combines TRBV7-2 with TRBJ1-1; 8 bases are a match to TRBD1. CDR3 size: 15 residues. CDR1 and CDR2 (germline): SGHTA, FQGNSA. Germline trimming cut 5 bases from V and 0 bases from J; bases unmatched to any gene: 5. In nucleotides, the CDR3 is TGTGCCAGCAGCATAGACAGGGGTGTGAACACTGAAGCTTTCTTT. Protein: CASSIDRGVNTEAFF. Combining the CDR3 with reference TRBV7-2 and TRBJ1-1 gives the whole variable domain GAGVSQSPSNKVTEKGKDVELRCDPISGHTALYWYRQSLGQGLEFLIYFQGNSAPDKSGLPSDRFSAERTGGSVSTLTIQRTQQEDSAVYLCASSIDRGVNTEAFFGQGTRLTVV.

The chain links TRBV6-5 to TRBJ1-2; 8 bases fit TRBD1. Germline V gene data show CDR1 as MNHEY and CDR2 as SVGAGI. J was trimmed by 4 bases and V by 6 bases; bases with no gene match: 7. This CDR3 has 14 amino acids. The DNA of the CDR3 is TGTGCCAGCAGAGATGGACAGGGAGGCTATGGCTACACCTTC. This sequence encodes CASRDGQGGYGYTF.